The 26 T cell receptor beta chains below were found in one sample sequenced in a study of a mutant IDH1 vaccine in newly diagnosed glioma. Their recognized antigens are unknown. Data came from immunoSEQ multiplex PCR; TCRdb stores just in-frame clones and leaves some out. Counted here are fewer than 65,000 clones, 75% to 85% occurring once; the ten biggest clones make up approximately 6.1%. Time point: week 11, during vaccination. Every single dose of the vaccine, 300 ug of mutant IDH1 20-mer peptide, came with topical imiquimod. The source was PBMCs, collected from a glioma patient whose treatment included an IDH1 peptide vaccine. The receptors originated from a man aged 50 to 59 with glioma.

CDR3: CASSRGQREQPQHF. DNA for the CDR3: TGTGCCAGCAGCAGAGGACAACGCGAACAGCCCCAGCATTTT. The V gene is TRBV5-6, the J gene TRBJ1-5; a possible D gene is TRBD1 (5 bases). The length of the CDR3 is 14 residues. CDR1 and CDR2 from the germline V gene are SGHDT and YYEEEE. V was cut by 4 bases and J by 7 bases, with 15 bases left in between.

The chain uses TRBV9 and TRBJ2-1; D uncertain. Trimming pared 3 bases from V and 2 bases from J, leaving 9 bases between. CDR1 and CDR2 (germline): SGDLS, YYNGEE. This CDR3 region has 14 residues. CDR3 sequence reads: CASSARMAYNEQFF. The CDR3 bases are TGTGCCAGCAGCGCTAGGATGGCCTACAATGAGCAGTTCTTC.

This chain connects TRBV2 to TRBJ1-2, with D possibly being TRBD1 (5 bases). V was shortened by 6 bases and J by 4 bases, with 15 bases between the two germline ends. Germline loops: CDR1 SNHLY, CDR2 FYNNEI. The CDR3 runs to 14 residues. CDR3 protein: CASRKEVGPYGYTF. Written as DNA, the CDR3 is TGTGCCAGCAGGAAGGAAGTGGGGCCCTATGGCTACACCTTC.

This clone was recorded a few times. The chain joins TRBV7-2 to TRBJ2-7; D may be TRBD2 (5 bases). The germline CDR1 and CDR2 sequences are SGHTA and FQGNSA. V gave up 0 bases and J gave up 6 bases, with 9 bases separating them. The CDR3 is 13 residues long. The DNA for the CDR3 is TGTGCCAGCAGCTTAGCAATGAGGGTCGAGCAGTACTTC. It codes for CASSLAMRVEQYF.

The gene calls are TRBV2 and TRBJ1-5; D might be TRBD1 (6 bases). The CDR3 is 14 residues long. Per germline, CDR1 SNHLY and CDR2 FYNNEI. V was clipped by 1 base and J by 4 bases, with 8 bases between them. This CDR3 reads CASSEGGANQPQHF. The CDR3 DNA reads as TGTGCCAGCAGTGAAGGGGGGGCAAATCAGCCCCAGCATTTT. Based on the CDR3 plus reference TRBV2 and TRBJ1-5, the full variable domain is EPEVTQTPSHQVTQMGQEVILRCVPISNHLYFYWYRQILGQKVEFLVSFYNNEISEKSEIFDDQFSVERPDGSNFTLKIRSTKLEDSAMYFCASSEGGANQPQHFGDGTRLSIL.

The CDR3 spells CASSLAGTMNTEAFF. CDR3 nucleotides: TGTGCCAGCAGCTTAGCAGGCACCATGAACACTGAAGCTTTCTTT. The V and J genes are TRBV7-9 and TRBJ1-1; no clear D gene. The germline V and J ends were trimmed by 0 bases and 0 bases, with 8 bases remaining between them. Germline values: CDR1 SEHNR, CDR2 FQNEAQ (reference sequence). This CDR3 is 15 amino acids long.

This clone has only one observation. V and J are TRBV18 and TRBJ2-7; TRBD2 matches 7 bases. The CDR3 loop spans 15 amino acids. From germline, CDR1 is KGHSH and CDR2 LQKENI. V dropped 3 bases and J dropped 5; count of bases not matched to a gene: 10. In nucleotides, the CDR3 is TGTGCCAGCTCACCCCAGGGCGGGAGTTGGGACGAGCAGTACTTC. It specifies CASSPQGGSWDEQYF.

V gene TRBV6-5 combines with J gene TRBJ1-5, with a tentative D call TRBD1 (5 bases). The CDR3 runs to 15 residues. Per germline, CDR1 MNHEY and CDR2 SVGAGI. Trimming stripped 2 bases from V and 1 base from J, with 9 bases between. CDR3 nucleotides: TGTGCCAGCAGTTACCAAGGGACCAGCAATCAGCCCCAGCATTTT. This translates into CASSYQGTSNQPQHF.

The chain joins TRBV5-1 to TRBJ2-7; TRBD1 agrees at 7 bases. The germline gives CDR1 SGHRS, CDR2 YFSETQ. V shed 4 bases, J shed 3 bases, and the junction held 4 bases outside the gene matches. This CDR3 is 13 amino acids long. The CDR3 sequence is CASSRQGHYEQYF. CDR3 DNA: TGCGCCAGCAGCCGACAGGGCCACTACGAGCAGTACTTC.

This clone was counted only a few times. The chain joins TRBV11-3 to TRBJ2-7; 8 nucleotides agree with TRBD1. This CDR3 is built from 14 residues. With V trimmed by 2 bases and J by 2 bases, 2 bases remained unmatched. In germline, CDR1 is SGHNT, CDR2 YENEEA. CDR3 amino acids: CASSLRTGTYEQYF. For the CDR3, the DNA is TGTGCCAGCAGCTTAAGGACAGGGACCTACGAGCAGTACTTC. The whole variable domain, filled in from reference TRBV11-3 and TRBJ2-7, reads EAGVVQSPRYKIIEKKQPVAFWCNPISGHNTLYWYLQNLGQGPELLIRYENEEAVDDSQLPKDRFSAERLKGVDSTLKIQPAELGDSAVYLCASSLRTGTYEQYFGPGTRLTVT.

The CDR3 protein is CASSMGSWREQFF. CDR3 bases: TGTGCCAGCAGCATGGGGAGTTGGCGTGAGCAGTTCTTC. The chain joins TRBV11-3 to TRBJ2-1; maybe TRBD2 (5 bases). The CDR3 covers 13 residues. V gave up 5 bases and J gave up 9 bases, with 14 bases separating them. Germline V gives CDR1 SGHNT, CDR2 YENEEA. Full variable domain (missing parts from reference TRBV11-3 and TRBJ2-1): EAGVVQSPRYKIIEKKQPVAFWCNPISGHNTLYWYLQNLGQGPELLIRYENEEAVDDSQLPKDRFSAERLKGVDSTLKIQPAELGDSAVYLCASSMGSWREQFFGPGTRLTVL.

This chain joins TRBV2 and TRBJ2-3; D might be TRBD1 (5 bases). The CDR3 extends over 14 amino acids. Germline V gives CDR1 SNHLY, CDR2 FYNNEI. Between the trimmed V and J ends, which lost 5 bases and 4 bases, there was a span of 13 bases. CDR3 amino acids: CASSRRQSSDTQYF. The CDR3 nucleotides read TGTGCCAGCAGTAGGCGACAGTCCTCAGATACGCAGTATTTT. Drawing the rest from reference TRBV2 and TRBJ2-3, the complete variable domain is EPEVTQTPSHQVTQMGQEVILRCVPISNHLYFYWYRQILGQKVEFLVSFYNNEISEKSEIFDDQFSVERPDGSNFTLKIRSTKLEDSAMYFCASSRRQSSDTQYFGPGTRLTVL.

The chain couples TRBV19 to TRBJ2-3; 11 nucleotides agree with TRBD2. V gave up 4 bases and J gave up 6 bases; unmatched junction bases: 9. CDR1 is LNHDA and CDR2 is SQIVND in the germline V gene (reference sequence). This CDR3 region has 16 residues. In DNA, the CDR3 is TGTGCCAGTAGTAACTCGAGACTAGCGGGACGGGATACGCAGTATTTT. It specifies CASSNSRLAGRDTQYF.

The chain is built from TRBV25-1 and TRBJ1-3; D not resolved. The V end lost 7 bases, the J end lost 0 bases, and 10 bases lay between the germline ends. In germline, CDR1 is MGHDK, CDR2 SYGVNS. This CDR3 is built from 14 residues. The CDR3 DNA sequence: TGTGCCAGCAACTCAGAGGTCTCTGGAAACACCATATATTTT. Protein product: CASNSEVSGNTIYF. The full variable domain, completed using reference TRBV25-1 and TRBJ1-3, is EADIYQTPRYLVIGTGKKITLECSQTMGHDKMYWYQQDPGMELHLIHYSYGVNSTEKGDLSSESTVSRIRTEHFPLTLESARPSHTSQYLCASNSEVSGNTIYFGEGSWLTVV.

In its sample, this clone was seen once. The chain joins TRBV7-2 to TRBJ1-2, with D possibly being TRBD1 (5 bases). Trimming shortened V by 3 bases and J by 8 bases, and 13 bases separated the two germline ends. This CDR3 is built from 13 residues. Per germline, CDR1 SGHTA and CDR2 FQGNSA. For the CDR3, the DNA is TGTGCCAGCAGCTTTAGTCAGGGTAGCGGCTACACCTTC. Its protein product is CASSFSQGSGYTF.

The chain joins TRBV6-5 to TRBJ2-7; D gene uncertain. Trimming pared 2 bases from V and 4 bases from J, leaving 12 bases between. Per the germline V gene, CDR1 is MNHEY and CDR2 is SVGAGI. This CDR3 region has 14 residues. DNA for the CDR3: TGTGCCAGCAGTTACGCTCCTACGTCTTACGAGCAGTACTTC. Translation: CASSYAPTSYEQYF.

Only one count was recorded for this clone. The V gene is TRBV6-5, the J gene TRBJ2-7; 8 bases line up with TRBD2. CDR3 length: 14 amino acids. Germline V gene lookup returns CDR1 MNHEY and CDR2 SVGAGI. Trimming removed 5 bases from V and 3 bases from J; junction bases left unmatched: 6. CDR3 in amino acids: CASSPERGHYEQYF. The DNA of the CDR3 is TGTGCCAGCAGTCCCGAGCGGGGGCACTACGAGCAGTACTTC.

This clone has just a few counts. The genes are TRBV7-9 and TRBJ1-2; D gene ambiguous. Germline CDR1 reads SEHNR; CDR2 reads FQNEAQ (reference sequence). This CDR3 region has 14 residues. The V end lost 4 bases, the J end lost 5 bases, and 14 bases lay between the germline ends. CDR3 protein: CASSSTHGVYGYTF. The CDR3 coding sequence is TGTGCCAGCAGCTCGACCCATGGGGTATATGGCTACACCTTC.

The V gene is TRBV29-1, the J gene TRBJ1-1; maybe TRBD1 (5 bases). CDR3 size: 14 residues. CDR1 and CDR2 from the germline V gene are SQVTM and ANQGSEA. Trimming took off 6 bases at V and 0 bases at J, with 14 bases between the two ends. Here the CDR3 reads CSVDDPRVNTEAFF. DNA for the CDR3: TGCAGCGTCGACGATCCCAGGGTGAACACTGAAGCTTTCTTT.

The rearrangement uses TRBV28 and TRBJ1-3; D ambiguous. Trimming took off 2 bases at V and 4 bases at J, with 9 bases between the two ends. Germline V gives CDR1 MDHEN, CDR2 SYDVKM. The CDR3 has 14 residues. As DNA, the CDR3 is TGTGCCAGCAGTTTAGAGTTATCGGGAAACACCATATATTTT. Encoded protein: CASSLELSGNTIYF.

This chain connects TRBV29-1 to TRBJ1-2; D is unresolved. The ends were cut back, 7 bases at V and 5 bases at J, with 17 bases in the middle. This CDR3 spans 13 amino acids. Per the germline V gene, CDR1 is SQVTM and CDR2 is ANQGSEA. The CDR3 bases are TGCAGCGCCGTCAAGGATTCAGTTTATGGCTACACCTTC. Its protein product is CSAVKDSVYGYTF.

In its sample, this clone was seen a few times. The chain couples TRBV9 to TRBJ1-1, with 8 bases lining up with TRBD1. The trim removed 2 bases at V and 5 bases at J, leaving 14 bases unmatched. Looked up from germline, CDR1 is SGDLS and CDR2 is YYNGEE. There are 17 residues in the CDR3. CDR3 DNA sequence: TGTGCCAGCAGCGTGGGATCAGGGGGCGGATGGGAAACTGAAGCTTTCTTT. The encoded protein is CASSVGSGGGWETEAFF.

V and J are TRBV27 and TRBJ2-5, with a tentative D call TRBD1 (5 bases). Trimming removed 4 bases from V and 4 bases from J, with 13 bases in between. The CDR3 runs 14 residues. Per germline, CDR1 MNHEY and CDR2 SMNVEV (reference sequence). Written as DNA, the CDR3 is TGTGCCAGCAGTTCCTACGACAGCCCAGAGACCCAGTACTTC. Translation gives CASSSYDSPETQYF.

The chain has TRBV10-3 and TRBJ2-1; D unclear. The V gene lost 0 bases and the J gene lost 8 bases, with 8 bases spanning the gap. Germline-derived CDR1 and CDR2 are ENHRY and SYGVKD. The CDR3 has 13 residues. CDR3 region: CAISESTPDEQFF. The CDR3 DNA follows: TGTGCCATCAGTGAGTCGACCCCTGATGAGCAGTTCTTC.

This clone is termed medium-sized. The chain has TRBV6-1 and TRBJ1-1; TRBD1 matches 8 bases. With 10 bases clipped from V and 1 base from J, the junction kept 11 bases outside the gene matches. Germline CDR1 and CDR2: MNHNS and SASEGT. There are 15 residues in the CDR3. For the CDR3, the DNA is TGTGCCACCAAGACAGGGGACCAGGGGAACACTGAAGCTTTCTTT. Translating it yields CATKTGDQGNTEAFF.

This clone appeared a single time. This chain connects TRBV29-1 to TRBJ2-1, with TRBD1 matching 8 bases. CDR3 length: 13 amino acids. CDR1 is SQVTM and CDR2 is ANQGSEA in the germline V gene. The V segment lost 4 bases and the J segment 4 bases; nucleotides outside the gene matches: 3. CDR3 bases: TGCAGCGTTGTCGGACAGGGTTACAATGAGCAGTTCTTC. It yields the protein CSVVGQGYNEQFF.